The following is a T cell receptor beta chain sequence with its context. The antigen is undetermined. During its preparation, the TCRbeta library received unique molecular identifiers. TCRdb redid the calling of the PCR reads with MiXCR, one entry per CDR3 protein. In the table there are over 7,500 distinct CDR3 sequences, around 14% of which are singletons. These data belong to a study of T-cell reconstitution after alpha-beta-depleted transplantation in children. Overall study findings and caveats: Where some patients showed high TCRbeta diversity at day 60, it came from recipient T cells and thymic progenitors that had survived. T-cell numbers and diversity, one year after transplant, stemmed largely from T cells that were newly produced. There were reportedly several hundred expanded graft clones from which alpha-beta T cells came about two months after transplant.

Germline V gives CDR1 SQVTM, CDR2 ANQGSEA. V shed 0 bases, J shed 4 bases, and the junction held 8 bases outside the gene matches. The CDR3 contains 15 residues. The V gene is TRBV29-1, the J gene TRBJ2-5; 7 positions agree with TRBD2. The source of this sequence is a male patient younger than 18 who had a stem cell transplant for acute lymphoblastic leukemia, so the T cells may come from the graft donor. The sequences come from PBMCs, mostly from graft donor cells, collected 60 days after TCRalphabeta/CD19-depleted stem cell transplant. The CDR3 loop reads CSVEDREAGLETQYF. Here the CDR3 DNA reads TGCAGCGTTGAAGATCGGGAGGCGGGATTAGAGACCCAGTACTTC.